Detailed here is one T cell receptor (beta chain). Its antigen remains unidentified. Base qualities are not at hand, and no much larger clone is one base apart. The germline V gene provides CDR1 KGHDR and CDR2 SFDVKD. V ends up 4 bases short and J 7 bases short, with an unmatched junction base count of 8. From the cysteine through the phenylalanine, the CDR3 covers 16 amino acids. The sequence is cut down to CDR3 DNA, 48 bases in frame from base 1. This sample is drawn from a study of Ad26.COV2.S vaccination and SARS-CoV-2 variants (TCRdb year 2021). At the level of the whole study: Vaccine-arm donors came from COV1001, a multicentre, randomized, double-blind, placebo-controlled phase I-IIa trial of Ad26.COV2.S in healthy adults. TCRbeta repertoire sequencing was used to assess the specificity and breadth of SARS-CoV-2-reactive T cell receptors after Ad26.COV2.S vaccination. The TCR-sequenced set comprised about 32 samples: around 20 Ad26.COV2.S vaccine recipients, 5 placebo recipients and 8 SARS-CoV-2 convalescent individuals. Participants in the trial were split at random into five groups of five each, receiving low-dose or high-dose Ad26.COV2.S once or twice, or else placebo on both occasions. Ad26.COV2.S was given intramuscularly at 5x10^10 or 1x10^11 viral particles, as a single shot or as two shots 56 days apart. Investigators remained blinded to trial group allocation during experiments and outcome assessment. Broader findings and caveats from the paper: Spike-specific TCR breadth was higher in Ad26.COV2.S recipients than in placebo recipients (P = 0.0014). The authors noted that the TCR breadth and depth analyses may have underestimated total T cell responses. Substantial breadth of spike-specific CD8+ and CD4+ T cell responses was reported after vaccination. The study was not powered to compare responses between vaccine doses or regimens. Comparable non-spike TCR breadth was observed between vaccine and placebo recipients, consistent with only spike being contained in the vaccine.

The treatment or condition tag for this specimen amounts to: 15 to 20 received Ad26.COV2.S at low or high dose, single or two shots; about 5 received placebo; per-sample allocation not given. Repertoires of vaccine and placebo recipients were sequenced from samples taken on day 63 after the first injection. In Cohort 1b, 25 adults aged 18-55 years were enrolled at a single site in Boston, USA, between 29 July and 7 August 2020. As a vaccine, Ad26.COV2.S was a replication-incompetent adenovirus type 26 vector that expressed a prefusion-stabilized SARS-CoV-2 spike protein derived from the original Wuhan strain. TCRbeta CDR3 regions were sequenced with the immunoSEQ Assay. After extraction, genomic DNA underwent amplification by bias-controlled multiplex PCR, followed by high-throughput sequencing. The authors' analysis ran thus. Collapsing and filtering of sequences were performed to quantify the absolute abundance of each unique TCRbeta CDR3 region. T cell fraction was estimated by normalization of TCRbeta template counts to usable DNA, with usable DNA being measured through amplification of reference genes present in all nucleated cells. Repertoire TCRs were annotated as SARS-CoV-2-specific when V gene, CDR3 amino acid sequence and J gene were exactly matched to a known reactive TCR set. MIRA supplied the reference SARS-CoV-2 TCR set, which was filtered for enrichment in COVID-19-positive ImmuneCODE repertoires so that public or cross-reactive TCRs were removed. Drawing on the MIRA antigens, annotated TCRs were analysed further at the level of specific ORF or position within ORF. Depth was the summed frequency of annotated unique rearrangements, while breadth was defined as annotated unique rearrangements over total unique productive rearrangements. Two-sided Wilcoxon rank-sum tests were applied when comparing TCR breadth between groups. Imported from immuneACCESS, the table was reduced by TCRdb to in-frame sequences with V and J called. These copies leave out some clones; in studies compared against another copy, an unresolved V gene accounts for under half, and the cause of the remainder is not known. Clone size and V and J calls were adopted from that table, with D and trimming inferred from the DNA. The sample table contains hundreds of thousands of clones; only one count was recorded for more than 80% of them. The ten largest clones take up nearly 1.5% of the sample.

This TCR was sampled from a person aged 18-65 years who received the Ad26.COV2.S COVID-19 vaccine or a placebo. The chain links TRBV24-1 with TRBJ2-2; 10 bases in the junction line up with TRBD2. The source material was peripheral blood, sampled in a trial of Ad26.COV2.S vaccine versus placebo. The CDR3 sequence is CATSDPSGSTIGELFF. The DNA is TGTGCCACCAGTGACCCTAGCGGGAGCACGATCGGGGAGCTGTTTTTT.